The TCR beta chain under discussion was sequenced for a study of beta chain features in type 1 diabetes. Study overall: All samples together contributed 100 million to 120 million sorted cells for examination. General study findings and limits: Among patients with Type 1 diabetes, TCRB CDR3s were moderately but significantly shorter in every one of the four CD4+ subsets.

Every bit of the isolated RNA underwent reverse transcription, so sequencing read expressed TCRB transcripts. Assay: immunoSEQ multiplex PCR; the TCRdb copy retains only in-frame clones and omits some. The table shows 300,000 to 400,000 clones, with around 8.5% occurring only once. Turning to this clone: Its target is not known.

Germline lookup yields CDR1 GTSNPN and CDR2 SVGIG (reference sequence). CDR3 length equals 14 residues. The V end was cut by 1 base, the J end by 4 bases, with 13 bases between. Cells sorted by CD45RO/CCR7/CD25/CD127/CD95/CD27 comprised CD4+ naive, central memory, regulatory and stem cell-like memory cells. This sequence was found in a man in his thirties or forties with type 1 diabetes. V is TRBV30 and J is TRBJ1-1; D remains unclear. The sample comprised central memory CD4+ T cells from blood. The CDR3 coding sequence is TGTGCCTGGAGTGATGACCAAACGGGCACTGAAGCTTTCTTT. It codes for CAWSDDQTGTEAFF.